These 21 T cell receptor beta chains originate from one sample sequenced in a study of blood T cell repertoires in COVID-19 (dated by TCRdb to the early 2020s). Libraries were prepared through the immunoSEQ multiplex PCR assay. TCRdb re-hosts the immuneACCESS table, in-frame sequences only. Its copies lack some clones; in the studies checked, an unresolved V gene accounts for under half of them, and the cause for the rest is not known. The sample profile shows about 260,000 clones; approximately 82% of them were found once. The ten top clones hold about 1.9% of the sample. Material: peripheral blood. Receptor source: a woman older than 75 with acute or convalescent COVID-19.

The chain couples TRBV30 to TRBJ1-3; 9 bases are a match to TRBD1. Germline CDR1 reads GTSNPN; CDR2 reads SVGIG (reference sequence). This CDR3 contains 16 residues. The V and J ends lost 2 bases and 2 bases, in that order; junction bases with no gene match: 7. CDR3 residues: CAWSLTGGSTGNTIYF. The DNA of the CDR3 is TGTGCCTGGAGTTTGACAGGGGGGAGTACTGGAAACACCATATATTTT. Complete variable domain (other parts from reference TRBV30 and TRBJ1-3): SQTIHQWPATLVQPVGSPLSLECTVEGTSNPNLYWYRQAAGRGLQLLFYSVGIGQISSEVPQNLSASRPQDRQFILSSKKLLLSDSGFYLCAWSLTGGSTGNTIYFGEGSWLTVV.

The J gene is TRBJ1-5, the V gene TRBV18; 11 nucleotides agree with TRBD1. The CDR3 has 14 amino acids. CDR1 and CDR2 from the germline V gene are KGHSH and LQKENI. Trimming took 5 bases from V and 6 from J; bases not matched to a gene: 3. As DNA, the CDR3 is TGTGCCAGCTCAGGGACAGGGGGATTTCAGCCCCAGCATTTT. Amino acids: CASSGTGGFQPQHF.

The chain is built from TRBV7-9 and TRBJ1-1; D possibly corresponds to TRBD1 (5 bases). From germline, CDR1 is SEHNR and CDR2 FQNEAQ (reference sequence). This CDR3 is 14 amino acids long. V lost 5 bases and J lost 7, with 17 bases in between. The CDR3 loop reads CASSPFPQGGEAFF. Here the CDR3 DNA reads TGTGCCAGCAGCCCCTTTCCCCAGGGAGGTGAAGCTTTCTTT.

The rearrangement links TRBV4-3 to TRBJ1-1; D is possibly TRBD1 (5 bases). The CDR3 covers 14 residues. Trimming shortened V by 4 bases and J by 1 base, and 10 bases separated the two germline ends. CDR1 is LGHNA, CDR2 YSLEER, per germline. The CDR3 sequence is CASSPDRWNTEAFF. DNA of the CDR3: TGCGCCAGCAGCCCCGACAGATGGAACACTGAAGCTTTCTTT.

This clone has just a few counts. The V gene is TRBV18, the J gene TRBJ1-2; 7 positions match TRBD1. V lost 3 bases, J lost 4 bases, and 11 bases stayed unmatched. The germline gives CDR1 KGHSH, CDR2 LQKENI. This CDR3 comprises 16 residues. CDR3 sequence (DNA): TGTGCCAGCTCACCCAGACAGGGTCAAGGAGTCTATGGCTACACCTTC. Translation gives CASSPRQGQGVYGYTF.

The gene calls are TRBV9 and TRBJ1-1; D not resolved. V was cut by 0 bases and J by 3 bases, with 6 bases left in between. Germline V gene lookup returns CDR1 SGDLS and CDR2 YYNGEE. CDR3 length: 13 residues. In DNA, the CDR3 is TGTGCCAGCAGCGTAGGCAGGCACACTGAAGCTTTCTTT. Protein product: CASSVGRHTEAFF.

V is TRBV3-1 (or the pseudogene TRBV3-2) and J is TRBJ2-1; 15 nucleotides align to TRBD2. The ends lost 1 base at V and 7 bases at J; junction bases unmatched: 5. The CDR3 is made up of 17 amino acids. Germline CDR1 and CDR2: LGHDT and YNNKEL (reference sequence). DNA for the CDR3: TGTGCCAGCAGCCAAGGTCCCGGGACTAGCGGGGGGAATGAGCAGTTCTTC. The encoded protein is CASSQGPGTSGGNEQFF.

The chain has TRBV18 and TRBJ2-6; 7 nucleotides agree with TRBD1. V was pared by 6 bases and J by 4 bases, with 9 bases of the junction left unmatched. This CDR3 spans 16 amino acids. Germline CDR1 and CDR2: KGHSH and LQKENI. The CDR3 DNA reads TGTGCCAGCTCCCCTACAGGGGTGGGCGGGGCCAACGTCCTGACTTTC. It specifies CASSPTGVGGANVLTF.

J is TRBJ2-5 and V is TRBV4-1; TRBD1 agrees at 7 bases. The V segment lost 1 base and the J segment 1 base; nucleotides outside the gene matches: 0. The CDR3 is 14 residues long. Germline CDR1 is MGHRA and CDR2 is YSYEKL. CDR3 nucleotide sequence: TGCGCCAGCAGCCAAGGGACAGGCCAAGAGACCCAGTACTTC. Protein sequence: CASSQGTGQETQYF.

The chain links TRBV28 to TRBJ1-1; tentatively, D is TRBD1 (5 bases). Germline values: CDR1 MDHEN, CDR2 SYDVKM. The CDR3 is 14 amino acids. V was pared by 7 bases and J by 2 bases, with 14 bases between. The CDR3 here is CASTLNGANTEAFF. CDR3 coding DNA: TGTGCCAGCACCCTGAATGGGGCAAACACTGAAGCTTTCTTT.

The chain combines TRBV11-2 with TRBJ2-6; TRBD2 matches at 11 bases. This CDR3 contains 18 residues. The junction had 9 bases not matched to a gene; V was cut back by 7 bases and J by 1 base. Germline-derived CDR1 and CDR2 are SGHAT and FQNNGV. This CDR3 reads CASTPLSGRVSGANVLTF. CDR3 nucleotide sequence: TGTGCCAGCACCCCTCTTAGCGGGAGGGTTTCTGGGGCCAACGTCCTGACTTTC.

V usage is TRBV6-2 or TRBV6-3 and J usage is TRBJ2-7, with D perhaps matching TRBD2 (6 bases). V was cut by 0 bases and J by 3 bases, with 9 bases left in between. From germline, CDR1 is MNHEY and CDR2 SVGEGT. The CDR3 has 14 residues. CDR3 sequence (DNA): TGTGCCAGCAGTTACTCGGGGGGTAACTACGAGCAGTACTTC. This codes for CASSYSGGNYEQYF.

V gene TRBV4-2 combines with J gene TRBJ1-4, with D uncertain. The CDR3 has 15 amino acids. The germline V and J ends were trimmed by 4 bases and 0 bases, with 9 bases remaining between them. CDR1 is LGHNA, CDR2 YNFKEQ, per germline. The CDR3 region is CASSPTEATNEKLFF. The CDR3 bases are TGTGCCAGCAGCCCCACGGAGGCAACTAATGAAAAACTGTTTTTT.

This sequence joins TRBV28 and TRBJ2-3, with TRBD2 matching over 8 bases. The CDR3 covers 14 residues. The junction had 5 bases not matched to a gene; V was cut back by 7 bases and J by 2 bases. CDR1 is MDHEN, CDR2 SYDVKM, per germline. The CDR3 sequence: CASTPGGITDTQYF. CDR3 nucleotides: TGTGCCAGCACCCCGGGGGGGATCACAGATACGCAGTATTTT.

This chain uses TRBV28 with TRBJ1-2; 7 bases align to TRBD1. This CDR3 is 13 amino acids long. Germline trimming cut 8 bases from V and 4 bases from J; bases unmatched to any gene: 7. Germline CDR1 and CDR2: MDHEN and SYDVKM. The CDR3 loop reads CASEEGARYGYTF. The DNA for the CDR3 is TGTGCCAGCGAGGAGGGGGCTCGCTATGGCTACACCTTC.

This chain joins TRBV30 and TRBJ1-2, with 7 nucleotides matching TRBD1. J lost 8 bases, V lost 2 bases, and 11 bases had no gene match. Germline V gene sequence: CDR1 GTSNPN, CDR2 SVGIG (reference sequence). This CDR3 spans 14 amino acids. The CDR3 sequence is CAWSRDSRGYGYTF. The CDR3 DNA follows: TGTGCCTGGAGTCGGGACAGTAGGGGATACGGCTACACCTTC.

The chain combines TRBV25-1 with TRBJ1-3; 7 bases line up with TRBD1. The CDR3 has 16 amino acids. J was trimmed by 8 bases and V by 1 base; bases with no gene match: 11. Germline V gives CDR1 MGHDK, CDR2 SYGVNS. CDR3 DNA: TGTGCCAGCAGTGAATCGTTCGGGACAGAGGTACACACCATATATTTT. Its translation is CASSESFGTEVHTIYF.

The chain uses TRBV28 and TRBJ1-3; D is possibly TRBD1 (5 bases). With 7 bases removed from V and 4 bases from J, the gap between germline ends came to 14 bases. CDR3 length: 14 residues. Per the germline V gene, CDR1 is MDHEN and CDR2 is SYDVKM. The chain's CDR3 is CASIAPGIGNTIYF. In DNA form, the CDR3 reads TGTGCCAGCATCGCCCCAGGGATCGGAAACACCATATATTTT.

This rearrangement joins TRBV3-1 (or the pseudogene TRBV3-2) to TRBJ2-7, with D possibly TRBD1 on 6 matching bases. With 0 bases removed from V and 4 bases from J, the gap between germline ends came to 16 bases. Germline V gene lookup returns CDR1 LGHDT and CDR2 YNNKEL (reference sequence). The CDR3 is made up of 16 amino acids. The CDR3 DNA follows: TGTGCCAGCAGCCAAGATCTAGGAGAGGGGGAGTACGAGCAGTACTTC. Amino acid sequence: CASSQDLGEGEYEQYF.

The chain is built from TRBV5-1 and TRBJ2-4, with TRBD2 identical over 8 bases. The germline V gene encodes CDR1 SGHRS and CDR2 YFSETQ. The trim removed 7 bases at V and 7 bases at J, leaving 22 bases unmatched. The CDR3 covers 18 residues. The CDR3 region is CASELGPSGTTGGNIQYF. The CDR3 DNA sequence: TGCGCCAGCGAACTGGGTCCCTCGGGGACAACGGGGGGGAACATTCAGTACTTC. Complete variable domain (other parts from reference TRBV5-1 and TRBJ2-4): KAGVTQTPRYLIKTRGQQVTLSCSPISGHRSVSWYQQTPGQGLQFLFEYFSETQRNKGNFPGRFSGRQFSNSRSEMNVSTLELGDSALYLCASELGPSGTTGGNIQYFGAGTRLSVL.

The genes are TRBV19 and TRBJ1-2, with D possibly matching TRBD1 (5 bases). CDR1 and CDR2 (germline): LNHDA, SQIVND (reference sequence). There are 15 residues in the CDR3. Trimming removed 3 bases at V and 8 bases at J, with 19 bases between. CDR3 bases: TGTGCCAGTAGTATGACGTTAAGGGGCCTTATGGGCTACACCTTC. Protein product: CASSMTLRGLMGYTF.